Each of the 9 T cell receptor beta chains below was sequenced from the same sample in a study of cytomegalovirus exposure and HLA in healthy donors. Primers: 60 Vbeta forward and 13 Jbeta reverse. Produced via immunoSEQ multiplex PCR; TCRdb's table is partial and in-frame only. Here the sample spans under 200,000 clones, roughly 84% being singletons. Material: PBMCs. Receptors were obtained from a man aged 50-59 years in good health and CMV-seropositive.

The DNA for the CDR3 is TGTGCTAGTGGTTTGGTACGAGGGGGACAGGCGAACACCCCGGAGCTGTTTTTT. Translation: CASGLVRGGQANTPELFF. V usage is TRBV12-5 and J usage is TRBJ2-2; 8 bases fit TRBD1. Germline V gene sequence: CDR1 LGHNT, CDR2 FRNRAP. V shed 0 bases, J shed 10 bases, and the junction held 16 bases outside the gene matches. The CDR3 loop spans 18 amino acids.

The chain joins TRBV5-1 to TRBJ1-2, with D maybe TRBD1 (5 bases). V was pared by 1 base and J by 5 bases, with 9 bases between. CDR3 length: 13 amino acids. The germline V gene has CDR1 SGHRS and CDR2 YFSETQ. The CDR3 sequence: CASSLSAGYGYTF. CDR3 DNA: TGCGCCAGCAGCTTGTCGGCAGGGTATGGCTACACCTTC.

In this sample, this clone turned up once. The chain carries TRBV27 and TRBJ1-4; possible D gene TRBD1, 5 bases. From germline, CDR1 is MNHEY and CDR2 SMNVEV (reference sequence). V shed 6 bases and J shed 0 bases, with 5 bases lying between them. CDR3 size: 13 residues. The CDR3 DNA reads as TGTGCCAGCAGAGGGGCAACTAATGAAAAACTGTTTTTT. Translated, it gives CASRGATNEKLFF. Complete variable domain (other parts from reference TRBV27 and TRBJ1-4): EAQVTQNPRYLITVTGKKLTVTCSQNMNHEYMSWYRQDPGLGLRQIYYSMNVEVTDKGDVPEGYKVSRKEKRNFPLILESPSPNQTSLYFCASRGATNEKLFFGSGTQLSVL.

The V gene is TRBV27, the J gene TRBJ1-2, with TRBD1 matching 10 bases. The CDR3 is 15 amino acids. CDR1 and CDR2 (germline): MNHEY, SMNVEV (reference sequence). J was trimmed by 4 bases and V by 4 bases; bases with no gene match: 6. CDR3 bases: TGTGCCAGCAGTTCCGGACAGGGGGGGGCCTATGGCTACACCTTC. Protein product: CASSSGQGGAYGYTF.

Of note for this clone: Other DNA sequences in the same sample also yield this CDR3. CDR3 DNA: TGCGCCAGCAGCTTGGCCGGGGGCACAGATACGCAGTATTTT. It translates to CASSLAGGTDTQYF. The chain couples TRBV5-1 to TRBJ2-3; maybe TRBD2 (5 bases). The ends were cut back, 0 bases at V and 1 base at J, with 6 bases in the middle. This CDR3 is 14 amino acids long. Germline values: CDR1 SGHRS, CDR2 YFSETQ.

This rearrangement joins TRBV19 to TRBJ1-2, with D possibly TRBD1 on 6 matching bases. Germline V gene sequence: CDR1 LNHDA, CDR2 SQIVND (reference sequence). The CDR3 is 14 residues long. V lost 6 bases and J lost 8, with 19 bases in between. The CDR3, as DNA: TGTGCCAGTAGGCCTCAGGGGACCTTGGGGGGCTACACCTTC. It yields the protein CASRPQGTLGGYTF. Combining the CDR3 with reference TRBV19 and TRBJ1-2 gives the whole variable domain DGGITQSPKYLFRKEGQNVTLSCEQNLNHDAMYWYRQDPGQGLRLIYYSQIVNDFQKGDIAEGYSVSREKKESFPLTVTSAQKNPTAFYLCASRPQGTLGGYTFGSGTRLTVV.

The CDR3 reads CASSQDLGTLGGTDTQYF. Written as DNA, the CDR3 is TGTGCCAGCAGCCAAGATCTAGGGACTCTCGGCGGCACAGATACGCAGTATTTT. The V call is TRBV4-2, the J call TRBJ2-3, with D perhaps TRBD2 (6 bases). The CDR3 length is 18 residues. V lost 0 bases, J lost 1 base, and 17 bases lay in between. Germline V CDR1 and CDR2: LGHNA, YNFKEQ.

This CDR3 is CASSIMGTVSTDTQYF. DNA for the CDR3: TGTGCCAGTAGTATTATGGGGACAGTTAGCACAGATACGCAGTATTTT. The rearrangement joins TRBV19 to TRBJ2-3, with 7 positions matching TRBD1. Germline loops: CDR1 LNHDA, CDR2 SQIVND (reference sequence). The CDR3 runs 16 residues. The junction had 6 bases not matched to a gene; V was cut back by 3 bases and J by 0 bases.

This clone showed up just a few times. CDR3 loop: CASSFRRLNTEAFF. The CDR3 coding sequence is TGTGCCAGCAGCTTTCGCAGGCTGAACACTGAAGCTTTCTTT. The gene calls are TRBV11-3 and TRBJ1-1; D is ambiguous. The germline V gene encodes CDR1 SGHNT and CDR2 YENEEA. The germline V and J ends were trimmed by 3 bases and 0 bases, with 8 bases remaining between them. The CDR3 has 14 residues.